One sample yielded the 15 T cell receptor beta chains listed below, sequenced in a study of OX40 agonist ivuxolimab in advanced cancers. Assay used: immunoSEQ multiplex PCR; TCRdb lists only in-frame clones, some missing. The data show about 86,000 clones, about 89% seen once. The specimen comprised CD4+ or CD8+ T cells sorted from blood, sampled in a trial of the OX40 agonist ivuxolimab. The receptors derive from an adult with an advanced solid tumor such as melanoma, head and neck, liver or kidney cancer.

This chain's CDR3 is CASSALLAGGIRNTGELFF. The CDR3 DNA is TGTGCCAGCAGCGCCTTACTAGCGGGAGGAATCAGGAACACCGGGGAGCTGTTTTTT. The chain recombines TRBV5-4 with TRBJ2-2; 12 bases are a match to TRBD2. The CDR3 contains 19 residues. CDR1 and CDR2 from the germline V gene are SGHNT and YYREEE (reference sequence). The junction had 11 bases not matched to a gene; V was cut back by 4 bases and J by 1 base. The full variable domain, its missing parts supplied by reference TRBV5-4 and TRBJ2-2, is ETGVTQSPTHLIKTRGQQVTLRCSSQSGHNTVSWYQQALGQGPQFIFQYYREEENGRGNFPPRFSGLQFPNYSSELNVNALELDDSALYLCASSALLAGGIRNTGELFFGEGSRLTVL.

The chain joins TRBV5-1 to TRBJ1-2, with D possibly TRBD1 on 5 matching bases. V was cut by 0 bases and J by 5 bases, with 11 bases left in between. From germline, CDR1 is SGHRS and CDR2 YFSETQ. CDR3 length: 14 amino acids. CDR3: CASSLERGVYGYTF. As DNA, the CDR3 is TGCGCCAGCAGCTTGGAAAGGGGAGTATATGGCTACACCTTC.

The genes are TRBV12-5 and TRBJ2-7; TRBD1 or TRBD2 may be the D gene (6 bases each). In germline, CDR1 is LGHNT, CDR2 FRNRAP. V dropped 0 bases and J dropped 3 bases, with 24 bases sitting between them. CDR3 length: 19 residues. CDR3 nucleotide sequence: TGTGCTAGTGGTTTGGTACTATCCCACTTGAACAGGGACTTCTACGAGCAGTACTTC. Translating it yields CASGLVLSHLNRDFYEQYF.

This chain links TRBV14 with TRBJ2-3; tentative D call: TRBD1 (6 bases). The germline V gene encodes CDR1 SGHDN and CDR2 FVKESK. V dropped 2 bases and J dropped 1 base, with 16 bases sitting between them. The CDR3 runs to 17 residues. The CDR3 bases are TGTGCCAGCAGCCAAAGTTTTGTGGGGGCGGGCACAGATACGCAGTATTTT. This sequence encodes CASSQSFVGAGTDTQYF.

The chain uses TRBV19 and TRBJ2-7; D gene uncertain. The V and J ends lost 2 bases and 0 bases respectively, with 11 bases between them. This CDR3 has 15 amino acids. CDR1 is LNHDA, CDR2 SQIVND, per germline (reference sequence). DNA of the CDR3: TGTGCCAGTAGTATAACCGCGGCGAGCTCCTACGAGCAGTACTTC. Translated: CASSITAASSYEQYF.

CDR3 in DNA: TGTGCCAGCAGCGCCAGCGTTGAGCAGTTCTTC. It yields the protein CASSASVEQFF. The rearrangement links TRBV9 to TRBJ2-1; D ambiguous. The length of the CDR3 is 11 residues. Trimming removed 3 bases at V and 9 bases at J, with 7 bases between. Germline V gene data show CDR1 as SGDLS and CDR2 as YYNGEE.

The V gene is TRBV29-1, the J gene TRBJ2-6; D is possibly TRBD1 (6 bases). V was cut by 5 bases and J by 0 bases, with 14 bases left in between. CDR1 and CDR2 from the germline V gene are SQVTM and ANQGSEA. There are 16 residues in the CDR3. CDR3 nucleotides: TGCAGCGTTCCAGGGACACCCAGCTCTGGGGCCAACGTCCTGACTTTC. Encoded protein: CSVPGTPSSGANVLTF. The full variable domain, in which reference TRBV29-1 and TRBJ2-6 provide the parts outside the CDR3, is SAVISQKPSRDICQRGTSLTIQCQVDSQVTMMFWYRQQPGQSLTLIATANQGSEATYESGFVIDKFPISRPNLTFSTLTVSNMSPEDSSIYLCSVPGTPSSGANVLTFGAGSRLTVL.

Here the CDR3 reads CASSLGDGGQSYEQYF. The CDR3 nucleotides read TGTGCCAGCAGCTTAGGTGATGGGGGTCAATCCTACGAGCAGTACTTC. This sequence joins TRBV7-9 and TRBJ2-7; D tentatively fits TRBD1 or TRBD2 (5 bases each). CDR1 is SEHNR and CDR2 is FQNEAQ in the germline V gene (reference sequence). This CDR3 is built from 16 residues. The V end lost 1 base, the J end lost 1 base, and 14 bases lay between the germline ends. The full variable domain, completed using reference TRBV7-9 and TRBJ2-7, is DTGVSQNPRHKITKRGQNVTFRCDPISEHNRLYWYRQTLGQGPEFLTYFQNEAQLEKSRLLSDRFSAERPKGSFSTLEIQRTEQGDSAMYLCASSLGDGGQSYEQYFGPGTRLTVT.

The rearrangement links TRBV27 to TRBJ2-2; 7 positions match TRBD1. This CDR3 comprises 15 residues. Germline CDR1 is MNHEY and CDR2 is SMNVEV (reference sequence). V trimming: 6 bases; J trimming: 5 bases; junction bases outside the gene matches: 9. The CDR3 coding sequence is TGTGCCAGCAGCACCAGACAGGGTTTAACCGGGGAGCTGTTTTTT. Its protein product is CASSTRQGLTGELFF.

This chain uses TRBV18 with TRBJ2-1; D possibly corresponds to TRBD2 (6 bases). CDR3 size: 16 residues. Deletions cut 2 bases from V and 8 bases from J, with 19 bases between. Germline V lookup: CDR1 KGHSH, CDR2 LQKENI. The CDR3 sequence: CASSPYLDPKRDEQFF. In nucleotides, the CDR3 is TGTGCCAGCTCACCATATCTGGACCCCAAGCGGGATGAGCAGTTCTTC.

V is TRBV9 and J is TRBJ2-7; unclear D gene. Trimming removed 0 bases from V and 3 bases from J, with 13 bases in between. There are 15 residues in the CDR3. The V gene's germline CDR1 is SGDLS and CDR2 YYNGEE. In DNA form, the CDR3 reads TGTGCCAGCAGCGTAGATTCATTCCCAGGCTACGAGCAGTACTTC. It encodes CASSVDSFPGYEQYF.

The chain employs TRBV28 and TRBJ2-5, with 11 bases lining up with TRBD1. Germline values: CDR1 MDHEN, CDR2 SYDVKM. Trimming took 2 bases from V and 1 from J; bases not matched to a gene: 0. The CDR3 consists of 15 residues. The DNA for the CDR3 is TGTGCCAGCAGTTTAGGGACAGGGGGCCAAGAGACCCAGTACTTC. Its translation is CASSLGTGGQETQYF. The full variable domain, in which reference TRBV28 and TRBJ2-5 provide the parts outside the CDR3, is DVKVTQSSRYLVKRTGEKVFLECVQDMDHENMFWYRQDPGLGLRLIYFSYDVKMKEKGDIPEGYSVSREKKERFSLILESASTNQTSMYLCASSLGTGGQETQYFGPGTRLLVL.

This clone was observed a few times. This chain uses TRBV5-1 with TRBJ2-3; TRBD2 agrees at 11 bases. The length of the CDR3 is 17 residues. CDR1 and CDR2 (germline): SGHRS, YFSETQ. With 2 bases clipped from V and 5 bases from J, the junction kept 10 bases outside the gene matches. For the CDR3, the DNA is TGCGCCAGCAGCTTCGACCGCACGGGACTAGCGGAAGATACGCAGTATTTT. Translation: CASSFDRTGLAEDTQYF.

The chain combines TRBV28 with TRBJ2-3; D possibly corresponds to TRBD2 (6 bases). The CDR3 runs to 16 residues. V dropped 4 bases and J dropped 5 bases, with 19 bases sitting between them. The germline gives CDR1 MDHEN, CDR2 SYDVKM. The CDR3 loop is CASSYLTGVVGDTQYF. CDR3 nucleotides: TGTGCCAGCAGTTACCTAACGGGAGTAGTTGGAGATACGCAGTATTTT.

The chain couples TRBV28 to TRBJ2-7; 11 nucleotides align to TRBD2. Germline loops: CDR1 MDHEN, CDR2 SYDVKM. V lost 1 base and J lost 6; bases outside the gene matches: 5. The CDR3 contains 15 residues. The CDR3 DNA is TGTGCCAGCAGTTTATACGTCCTAGCGGGAGGCGAGCAGTACTTC. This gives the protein CASSLYVLAGGEQYF.